This TCR beta chain was identified in a study of T cells after yellow fever vaccination. The CDR3 has 15 amino acids. V was cut by 5 bases and J by 5 bases, with 18 bases left in between. CDR1 and CDR2 (germline): SGHAT, FQDESV (reference sequence). This clonotype was observed at least ten times. 5'RACE template switching produced TCR cDNA carrying a universal primer site and UMIs. In TCRdb, the 5' RACE reads were re-called with MiXCR into one record per CDR3 protein. This sample has over 45,000 distinct CDR3 sequences, with approximately 7% found just once. The source is a man aged 18 to 35 who received the YFV17D yellow fever vaccine. The sample in question was CD8+ T cells sorted from PBMCs, obtained on the day of the first yellow fever vaccination. The chain couples TRBV11-1 to TRBJ2-5, with D maybe TRBD1 (6 bases). For the CDR3, the DNA is TGTGCCAGCAGCCCCCCGCCAGGGGCGAGGGAGACCCAGTACTTC. Protein: CASSPPPGARETQYF.